This passage covers 31 T cell receptor beta chains from one sample sequenced in a study of T cells after yellow fever vaccination (dated by TCRdb to the late 2010s). The meaning of the sample's treatment or condition label: live attenuated yellow fever vaccine strain. Library construction relied on 5' RACE. Data came from an Illumina NovaSeq 6000. The public reads were reprocessed in TCRdb via fastp at Q25 and MiXCR, keeping in-frame beta chains. Every distinct CDR3 protein forms one entry, paired with its most common genes and DNA. The sample table records some 420,000 distinct CDR3 sequences; approximately 19% of these occur just once. 15% to 20% of the sample belongs to the ten largest clones. The source material was PBMCs, sampled before the yellow fever booster vaccination. The origin of the receptors is a man in his late teens or twenties who received the YFV17D yellow fever vaccine.

This clonotype has more than one count but fewer than ten. This chain links TRBV29-1 with TRBJ2-4; possible D gene TRBD1, 5 bases. This CDR3 has 13 residues. Germline CDR1 SQVTM, CDR2 ANQGSEA. V was clipped by 4 bases and J by 3 bases, with 10 bases between them. The CDR3, as DNA: TGCAGCGTTGTCTGGACACTCAAAAACATTCAGTACTTC. Protein: CSVVWTLKNIQYF.

This chain uses TRBV7-9 with TRBJ1-1; possible D gene TRBD1, 6 bases. This CDR3 has 13 residues. Germline CDR1 is SEHNR and CDR2 is FQNEAQ (reference sequence). With 5 bases removed from V and 4 bases from J, the gap between germline ends came to 11 bases. This chain's CDR3 is CASSAGHGTEAFF. The CDR3, as DNA: TGTGCCAGCAGCGCGGGACATGGCACTGAAGCTTTCTTT.

The chain recombines TRBV4-1 with TRBJ2-3; 8 bases are shared with TRBD2. The J segment lost 1 base and the V segment lost 6 bases, leaving 6 bases of the junction unmatched. This CDR3 is 15 amino acids long. Germline assignment: CDR1 MGHRA and CDR2 YSYEKL. CDR3 residues: CASSPGLAGTDTQYF. For the CDR3, the DNA is TGCGCCAGCAGTCCTGGACTAGCTGGCACAGATACGCAGTATTTT.

This clonotype was found a few times. V and J are TRBV12-3 or TRBV12-4 and TRBJ2-3, with D tentatively TRBD1 (6 bases). The CDR3 extends over 15 amino acids. V dropped 3 bases and J dropped 1 base, with 11 bases sitting between them. The CDR3 here is CASSLRSGGTDTQYF. The CDR3 DNA is TGTGCCAGCAGTTTGAGGTCAGGGGGCACAGATACGCAGTATTTT.

On this clonotype itself: A much larger clone is a single base away; this may be a read error. This chain uses TRBV7-2 with TRBJ1-2; TRBD1 aligns across 9 bases. Trimming at V came to 4 bases and at J to 4 bases, leaving 4 bases not matched to a gene. Germline CDR1 reads SGHTA; CDR2 reads FQGNSA. The length of the CDR3 is 14 residues. DNA for the CDR3: TGTGCCAGCAGCTCGGACAGGGGAAGCTATGGCTACACCTTC. Residues: CASSSDRGSYGYTF.

This clonotype showed up just a few times. V usage is TRBV6-2 or TRBV6-3 and J usage is TRBJ2-6, with D tentatively TRBD1 or TRBD2 (6 bases each). The V end lost 6 bases, the J end lost 2 bases, and 17 bases lay between the germline ends. CDR1 and CDR2 from the germline V gene are MNHEY and SVGEGT. This CDR3 is built from 17 residues. CDR3 DNA: TGTGCCAGCAGCCCTGACGGGGGCAGACCTGGGGCCAACGTCCTGACTTTC. As protein: CASSPDGGRPGANVLTF.

This clonotype was detected a few times. This sequence joins TRBV6-2 or TRBV6-3 and TRBJ2-7; D gene unclear. Germline V gene sequence: CDR1 MNHEY, CDR2 SVGEGT. Trimming cost V 2 bases and J 1 base, with 12 bases left between them. The CDR3 is made up of 15 amino acids. The CDR3 spells CASSYGSLRSYEQYV. CDR3 bases: TGTGCCAGCAGTTACGGTAGTCTACGGTCCTACGAGCAGTACGTC.

This clonotype was detected only a few times. V usage is TRBV27 and J usage is TRBJ2-2; 7 bases are a match to TRBD1. V shed 2 bases, J shed 7 bases, and the junction held 7 bases outside the gene matches. Germline V gives CDR1 MNHEY, CDR2 SMNVEV (reference sequence). The CDR3 contains 15 residues. CDR3 residues: CASSLVGGANGELFF. In DNA, the CDR3 is TGTGCCAGCAGTTTAGTAGGGGGCGCGAACGGGGAGCTGTTTTTT.

This clonotype was seen a handful of times. J is TRBJ1-1 and V is TRBV27; the D gene is possibly TRBD1 (6 bases). Trimming stripped 5 bases from V and 2 bases from J, with 15 bases between. Germline V CDR1 and CDR2: MNHEY, SMNVEV (reference sequence). This CDR3 is 15 amino acids long. CDR3 coding DNA: TGTGCCAGCAGTACCGCGGGGGCGGGCAACACTGAAGCTTTCTTT. This encodes CASSTAGAGNTEAFF.

The V call is TRBV29-1, the J call TRBJ2-1; tentative D call: TRBD2 (6 bases). Germline V lookup: CDR1 SQVTM, CDR2 ANQGSEA. This CDR3 has 13 residues. The V end lost 7 bases, the J end lost 3 bases, and 13 bases lay between the germline ends. CDR3: CSAQRVDYNEQFF. CDR3 DNA: TGCAGCGCCCAGCGGGTTGACTACAATGAGCAGTTCTTC.

This sequence joins TRBV12-3 or TRBV12-4 and TRBJ2-7; D is ambiguous. V was cut by 3 bases and J by 6 bases, with 12 bases left in between. This CDR3 has 13 amino acids. The CDR3 reads CASSFRLGREQYF. CDR3 coding DNA: TGTGCCAGCAGTTTCCGTCTAGGGCGCGAGCAGTACTTC.

The chain combines TRBV7-3 with TRBJ2-1, with 10 bases that match TRBD1. The trim removed 3 bases at V and 8 bases at J, leaving 7 bases unmatched. This CDR3 is 15 amino acids long. Per the germline V gene, CDR1 is SGHTA and CDR2 is FQGTGA. The CDR3 loop reads CASSLTGGPTDEQFF. DNA of the CDR3: TGTGCCAGCAGCTTGACAGGGGGCCCCACAGATGAGCAGTTCTTC.

The V call is TRBV27, the J call TRBJ1-5; D uncertain. V shed 3 bases and J shed 6 bases, with 9 bases lying between them. Germline values: CDR1 MNHEY, CDR2 SMNVEV (reference sequence). The CDR3 extends over 13 amino acids. The CDR3 region has the DNA TGTGCCAGCAGTTTGGTCTCCAGTCAGCCCCAGCATTTT. Translated: CASSLVSSQPQHF.

The gene calls are TRBV5-1 and TRBJ2-2, with D possibly called TRBD1 or TRBD2 (5 bases each). In germline, CDR1 is SGHRS, CDR2 YFSETQ. V was cut by 4 bases and J by 1 base, with 17 bases left in between. This CDR3 contains 17 residues. CDR3 loop: CASSGYGTPKNTGELFF. CDR3 bases: TGCGCCAGCAGCGGCTATGGGACCCCGAAGAACACCGGGGAGCTGTTTTTT.

CDR3 nucleotides: TGTGCCAGCTCTCAGGGATCGGGTTCCTACGAGCAGTACTTC. It translates to CASSQGSGSYEQYF. The chain links TRBV6-1 to TRBJ2-7, with D possibly being TRBD1 (5 bases). The CDR3 consists of 14 residues. Trimming stripped 8 bases from V and 1 base from J, with 15 bases between. CDR1 is MNHNS and CDR2 is SASEGT in the germline V gene.

This clonotype was recorded many times. The chain is built from TRBV7-8 and TRBJ1-1; the D gene is possibly TRBD1 (5 bases). The CDR3 runs 12 residues. Germline V gives CDR1 SGHVS, CDR2 FQNEAQ. V lost 5 bases to trimming and J lost 6 bases, with 10 bases between them. CDR3 region: CASSVDRSEAFF. The DNA of the CDR3 is TGTGCCAGCAGCGTTGACAGATCTGAAGCTTTCTTT.

CDR3 protein: CASSFWSGRTDTQYF. CDR3 nucleotide sequence: TGTGCCAGCAGCTTTTGGTCTGGACGCACAGATACGCAGTATTTT. This rearrangement joins TRBV7-2 to TRBJ2-3; D unclear. CDR3 length: 15 residues. Germline loops: CDR1 SGHTA, CDR2 FQGNSA. V was pared by 3 bases and J by 1 base, with 11 bases between.

This clonotype came up a few times. V usage is TRBV27 and J usage is TRBJ2-5, with D uncertain. The V end was cut by 5 bases, the J end by 0 bases, with 7 bases between. The CDR3 extends over 13 amino acids. CDR1 is MNHEY, CDR2 SMNVEV, per germline (reference sequence). CDR3 sequence reads: CASSLVYQETQYF. The CDR3 nucleotides read TGTGCCAGCAGTCTCGTCTACCAAGAGACCCAGTACTTC.

The chain has TRBV6-2 or TRBV6-3 and TRBJ2-1, with D uncertain. Trimming took off 0 bases at V and 4 bases at J, with 22 bases between the two ends. Germline CDR1 MNHEY, CDR2 SVGEGT. The CDR3 has 19 amino acids. The CDR3 protein is CASSYSLTDLARRYNEQFF. The CDR3 DNA reads TGTGCCAGCAGTTACTCGCTTACCGACCTCGCAAGGAGATACAATGAGCAGTTCTTC.

This chain joins TRBV7-9 and TRBJ2-5; tentatively, D is TRBD2 (6 bases). V was shortened by 5 bases and J by 5 bases, with 15 bases between the two germline ends. The CDR3 is made up of 14 amino acids. CDR1 and CDR2 from the germline V gene are SEHNR and FQNEAQ (reference sequence). CDR3 in amino acids: CASSLGLASETQYF. In DNA form, the CDR3 reads TGTGCCAGCAGCCTGGGTCTAGCGAGTGAGACCCAGTACTTC.

This clonotype was observed once. The rearrangement links TRBV7-9 to TRBJ1-1; D is unresolved. The CDR3 length is 13 residues. Trimming removed 6 bases at V and 0 bases at J, with 8 bases between. Germline loops: CDR1 SEHNR, CDR2 FQNEAQ (reference sequence). CDR3 loop: CASRGRMNTEAFF. DNA of the CDR3: TGTGCCAGCAGAGGACGGATGAACACTGAAGCTTTCTTT. The whole variable domain, remainder taken from reference TRBV7-9 and TRBJ1-1, is DTGVSQNPRHKITKRGQNVTFRCDPISEHNRLYWYRQTLGQGPEFLTYFQNEAQLEKSRLLSDRFSAERPKGSFSTLEIQRTEQGDSAMYLCASRGRMNTEAFFGQGTRLTVV.

This clonotype was counted between two and nine times. As DNA, the CDR3 is TGCAGCGTGGTCAGGACTGGGACCCAGTACTTC. Its translation is CSVVRTGTQYF. This chain connects TRBV29-1 to TRBJ2-5; D might be TRBD2 (5 bases). Trimming removed 6 bases from V and 7 bases from J, with 12 bases in between. Germline CDR1 and CDR2: SQVTM and ANQGSEA. The CDR3 runs 11 residues.

There are a few counts of this clonotype. This sequence joins TRBV7-9 and TRBJ1-2; D gene ambiguous. CDR1 is SEHNR, CDR2 FQNEAQ, per germline (reference sequence). V lost 0 bases, J lost 4 bases, and 15 bases lay in between. This CDR3 is built from 16 residues. CDR3 DNA sequence: TGTGCCAGCAGCTTAGCGGAGTTTGGACCCAGCTATGGCTACACCTTC. Protein product: CASSLAEFGPSYGYTF.

The chain uses TRBV7-8 and TRBJ1-1; tentative D call: TRBD1 (5 bases). The CDR3 length is 16 residues. Per the germline V gene, CDR1 is SGHVS and CDR2 is FQNEAQ. The V gene lost 0 bases and the J gene lost 2 bases, with 13 bases spanning the gap. The CDR3 loop is CASSLAGVGLNTEAFF. The CDR3 DNA reads as TGTGCCAGCAGCTTAGCAGGGGTTGGGCTAAACACTGAAGCTTTCTTT.

This clonotype appeared a few times. The chain recombines TRBV7-6 with TRBJ1-2; TRBD1 matches 7 bases. The trim removed 1 base at V and 5 bases at J, leaving 10 bases unmatched. The germline gives CDR1 SGHVS, CDR2 FNYEAQ. This CDR3 is built from 16 residues. The CDR3 DNA sequence: TGTGCCAGCAGCTTAGGAGGGGGCAATTGGGGTTATGGCTACACCTTC. It encodes CASSLGGGNWGYGYTF.

Only a few counts were recorded for this clonotype. The chain links TRBV7-8 to TRBJ2-2; TRBD1 aligns across 9 bases. J gave up 6 bases and V 3 bases, and 5 bases lay outside the gene matches. The CDR3 spans 15 residues. In germline, CDR1 is SGHVS, CDR2 FQNEAQ. This CDR3 reads CASSFTGGRAGELFF. The CDR3 bases are TGTGCCAGCAGCTTTACAGGGGGCCGAGCCGGGGAGCTGTTTTTT.

The chain is built from TRBV6-5 and TRBJ1-1; D ambiguous. Trimming shortened V by 4 bases and J by 5 bases, and 5 bases separated the two germline ends. CDR1 is MNHEY, CDR2 SVGAGI, per germline. CDR3 length: 11 amino acids. The CDR3 spells CASSSRTEAFF. CDR3 nucleotide sequence: TGTGCCAGCAGTTCGCGAACTGAAGCTTTCTTT.

The chain uses TRBV7-2 and TRBJ2-1; no reliable D call. Germline V gene data show CDR1 as SGHTA and CDR2 as FQGNSA. The V end lost 1 base, the J end lost 2 bases, and 9 bases lay between the germline ends. The CDR3 has 15 residues. The CDR3 bases are TGTGCCAGCAGCTTAGGGGTCTTCACCTACAATGAGCAGTTCTTC. Translating gives CASSLGVFTYNEQFF.

This chain links TRBV6-1 with TRBJ2-7, with 7 positions matching TRBD1. The V gene's germline CDR1 is MNHNS and CDR2 SASEGT. With V trimmed by 1 base and J by 3 bases, 3 bases remained unmatched. This CDR3 spans 14 amino acids. The CDR3 spells CASSEGTGNYEQYV. The CDR3 DNA reads as TGTGCCAGCAGTGAAGGGACAGGAAACTACGAGCAGTACGTC.

The rearrangement joins TRBV27 to TRBJ2-3; D not resolved. The V gene's germline CDR1 is MNHEY and CDR2 SMNVEV (reference sequence). The V end was cut by 3 bases, the J end by 1 base, with 14 bases between. This CDR3 has 16 residues. CDR3 in DNA: TGTGCCAGCAGTTTCCCGACTGAAACTGGCACAGATACGCAGTATTTT. It specifies CASSFPTETGTDTQYF.

The chain carries TRBV28 and TRBJ2-5; D tentatively fits TRBD1 or TRBD2 (6 bases each). This CDR3 is built from 13 residues. Trimming shortened V by 6 bases and J by 5 bases, and 13 bases separated the two germline ends. Germline CDR1 reads MDHEN; CDR2 reads SYDVKM. CDR3 bases: TGTGCCAGCAGGAGGGGGGCGGGGGAGACCCAGTACTTC. Protein sequence: CASRRGAGETQYF. Based on the CDR3 plus reference TRBV28 and TRBJ2-5, the full variable domain is DVKVTQSSRYLVKRTGEKVFLECVQDMDHENMFWYRQDPGLGLRLIYFSYDVKMKEKGDIPEGYSVSREKKERFSLILESASTNQTSMYLCASRRGAGETQYFGPGTRLLVL.